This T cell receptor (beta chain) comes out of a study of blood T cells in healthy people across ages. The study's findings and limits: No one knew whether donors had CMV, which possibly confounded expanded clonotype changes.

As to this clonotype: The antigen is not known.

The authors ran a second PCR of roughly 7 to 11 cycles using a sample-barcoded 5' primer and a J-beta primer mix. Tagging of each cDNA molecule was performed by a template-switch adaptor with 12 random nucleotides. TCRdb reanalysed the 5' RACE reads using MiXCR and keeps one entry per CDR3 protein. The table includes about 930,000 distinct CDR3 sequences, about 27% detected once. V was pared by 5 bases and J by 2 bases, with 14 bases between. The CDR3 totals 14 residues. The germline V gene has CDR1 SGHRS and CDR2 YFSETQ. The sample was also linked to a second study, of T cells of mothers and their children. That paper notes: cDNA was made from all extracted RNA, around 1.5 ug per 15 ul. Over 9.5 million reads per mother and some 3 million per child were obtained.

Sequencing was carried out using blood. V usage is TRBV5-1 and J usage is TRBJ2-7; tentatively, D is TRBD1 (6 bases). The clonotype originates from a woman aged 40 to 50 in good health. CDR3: CASRVGTSTYEQYF. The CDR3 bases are TGCGCCAGCAGGGTCGGGACATCAACCTACGAGCAGTACTTC.